This paragraph covers one T cell receptor beta chain sequence. The protocol was immunoSEQ multiplex PCR, while the TCRdb copy is restricted to in-frame clones and leaves out a portion. The table lists approximately 250,000 clones, around 90% of them singletons, with approximately 3% in the top ten. The sample belongs to a study of blood T cell repertoires in COVID-19. CDR1 is LGHNT and CDR2 is FRNRAP in the germline V gene. Germline trimming cut 0 bases from V and 8 bases from J; bases unmatched to any gene: 17. There are 19 residues in the CDR3. The origin of this receptor is a man aged 40-50 years who had been exposed to COVID-19. The sequencing input was PBMCs or T cells enriched from blood (not recorded which). The chain is built from TRBV12-5 and TRBJ1-4, with 8 bases that match TRBD1. The CDR3 region has the DNA TGTGCTAGTGGTTTGGTAGGTGGACGAGCAGGGGGCGCCCCGGAAAAACTGTTTTTT. This encodes CASGLVGGRAGGAPEKLFF.